This TCR beta chain was sequenced in a study of Graves' ophthalmopathy and Graves' hyperthyroidism. Study as a whole: Samples of peripheral blood were obtained at initial diagnosis, prior to treatment of any kind.

The study amplified TCR beta CDR3 regions using RNA transcripts. HTBI primers primed a first-round RT-PCR, and a second-round multiplex PCR followed. TCRdb redid the calling of the multiplex PCR reads with MiXCR, one entry per CDR3 protein. The sample has 200,000 to 250,000 distinct CDR3 sequences; roughly 50% are singletons. Sequenced material: peripheral blood. The TCR originated in an adult man with Graves' ophthalmopathy.

The CDR3 region is CSVVIPETGPNYGYTF. CDR3 DNA: TGCAGCGTTGTTATCCCAGAGACAGGGCCTAACTATGGCTACACCTTC. The V and J genes are TRBV29-1 and TRBJ1-2, with TRBD1 matching over 7 bases. V shed 4 bases and J 0 bases; nucleotides not matched to a gene: 11. There are 16 residues in the CDR3. CDR1 SQVTM and CDR2 ANQGSEA come from the germline V gene.